The T cell receptor beta chain under discussion was sequenced for a study of CD8 T cells in ankylosing spondylitis. This CDR3 spans 14 amino acids. After removal of 5 bases from V and 8 bases from J, the junction contained 9 bases not matched to a gene. Germline V gene sequence: CDR1 SGHAT, CDR2 FQNNGV. Study outcomes and limitations: What appeared characteristic of ankylosing spondylitis blood was a TCR beta motif of eight or nine highly homologous variants.

Details on this clonotype: Its antigen remains unidentified.

TCRdb ran MiXCR on the 5' RACE reads and lists one entry per CDR3 protein. The sample has 400,000 to 450,000 distinct CDR3 sequences, over 15% seen once. This clonotype originated in a male donor with ankylosing spondylitis. Sequencing was carried out using blood, either unsorted or a sorted T cell fraction (not recorded which). The chain carries TRBV11-2 and TRBJ1-5, with TRBD1 identical over 7 bases. The CDR3 reads CASSPTGVGEPQHF. For the CDR3, the DNA is TGTGCCAGCAGCCCCACAGGGGTCGGAGAGCCCCAGCATTTT. The full variable domain, completed using reference TRBV11-2 and TRBJ1-5, is EAGVAQSPRYKIIEKRQSVAFWCNPISGHATLYWYQQILGQGPKLLIQFQNNGVVDDSQLPKDRFSAERLKGVDSTLKIQPAKLEDSAVYLCASSPTGVGEPQHFGDGTRLSIL.